Listed below are T cell receptor beta chains from one sample, sequenced in a study of human T cells and chemical hapten exposure. TCRdb re-derived calls from the RACE reads in MiXCR, one entry per CDR3 protein. The sample lists more than 55,000 distinct CDR3 sequences; more than 8% were seen once. The starting material was whole blood, obtained in connection with sensitization to the hapten diphenylcyclopropenone (DPC). Source of these receptors: a man in his forties with alopecia areata. Some clones in this sample may be carry-over from other donors' samples. The CDR3 runs from the conserved cysteine through the conserved F or W. A D gene is named only where the DNA matches it firmly. Rows give clone size only sometimes, using once, few, many, or a class for an expanded clone.

v_gene,d_gene,abundance,j_gene,CDR3aa,CDR3nt
TRBV5-1,-,many,TRBJ2-1,CASQRRDSQGNEQFF,TGCGCCAGTCAAAGGCGGGACTCCCAGGGGAATGAGCAGTTCTTC
TRBV6-1,-,many,TRBJ1-5,CASTPGRTPLSNQPQHF,TGTGCCAGCACTCCGGGACGGACCCCCCTTAGCAATCAGCCCCAGCATTTT
TRBV18,-,few,TRBJ2-5,CASSPQPASEAQYF,TGTGCCAGCTCACCGCAACCTGCCTCTGAGGCCCAGTACTTC
TRBV11-2,-,many,TRBJ2-7,CASSLGHFYEQYF,TGTGCCAGCAGCCTGGGACACTTCTACGAGCAGTACTTC
TRBV19,-,few,TRBJ2-7,CASSMSTNEQYF,TGTGCCAGTAGTATGTCGACTAACGAGCAGTACTTC
TRBV7-2,-,-,TRBJ1-4,CASSSEAVGNEKLFF,TGTGCCAGCAGCTCAGAGGCGGTTGGTAATGAAAAACTGTTTTTT
TRBV20-1,-,few,TRBJ2-1,CSARPLGGGDHYNEQFF,TGCAGTGCTAGACCCCTCGGGGGCGGAGACCACTACAATGAGCAGTTCTTC
TRBV6-4,TRBD2,many,TRBJ2-6,CASSAGLSGANVLTF,TGTGCCAGCAGCGCGGGACTATCTGGGGCCAACGTCCTGACTTTC
TRBV9,-,many,TRBJ2-2,CASSALVSGTGELFF,TGTGCCAGCAGCGCACTAGTAAGTGGCACCGGGGAGCTGTTTTTT
TRBV20-1,TRBD2,many,TRBJ2-1,CSAPSGGASYNEQFF,TGCAGTGCCCCCAGCGGGGGCGCATCCTACAATGAGCAGTTCTTC
TRBV7-2,-,-,TRBJ1-3,CASSPPLAGSGNTIYF,TGTGCCAGCAGCCCGCCCCTGGCAGGCTCTGGAAACACCATATATTTT
TRBV12-3/TRBV12-4,-,-,TRBJ2-7,CASSLAHGGIYEQYF,TGTGCCAGCAGTTTAGCCCACGGGGGAATCTACGAGCAGTACTTC
TRBV3-1,-,-,TRBJ2-7,CASSQVVGQQYF,TGTGCCAGCAGCCAGGTCGTCGGCCAGCAGTACTTC
TRBV11-2,TRBD2,many,TRBJ2-1,CASSLDHLTSGYNEQFF,TGTGCCAGCAGCTTAGATCACTTGACTAGCGGATACAATGAGCAGTTCTTC
TRBV4-3,TRBD2,few,TRBJ2-5,CASSQSRGLAGRQETQYF,TGCGCCAGCAGCCAATCTCGCGGACTAGCGGGACGCCAAGAGACCCAGTACTTC
TRBV28,TRBD1,-,TRBJ2-1,CASRDGQGPREFF,TGTGCCAGCAGGGATGGACAGGGCCCTCGGGAATTCTTC
TRBV7-9,-,-,TRBJ1-1,CASSFGRSNTEAFF,TGTGCCAGCAGCTTCGGACGTTCGAACACTGAAGCTTTCTTT
TRBV7-9,TRBD2,many,TRBJ2-3,CASSRRTSGTTDSTDTQYF,TGTGCCAGCAGCCGTAGGACTAGCGGGACGACGGATAGCACAGATACGCAGTATTTT
TRBV6-5,-,-,TRBJ2-3,CASSRGRKDTQYF,TGTGCCAGCAGTCGAGGCCGGAAAGATACGCAGTATTTT
TRBV20-1,TRBD2,-,TRBJ2-1,CSLLADSYNEQFF,TGCAGTTTACTAGCGGACTCCTACAATGAGCAGTTCTTC
TRBV5-6,TRBD1,few,TRBJ1-1,CASSLNRGFGAFF,TGTGCCAGCAGCTTGAACAGGGGATTTGGGGCTTTCTTT
TRBV28,-,-,TRBJ1-5,CASSSRGIQPQHF,TGTGCCAGCAGTTCTAGGGGAATTCAGCCCCAGCATTTT
TRBV6-1,-,few,TRBJ1-3,CASRLDSGNSENTIYF,TGTGCCAGCAGGCTGGACAGCGGTAATTCTGAAAACACCATATATTTT
TRBV7-9,TRBD1,few,TRBJ1-1,CASSLDSGQGYPEAFF,TGTGCCAGCAGCTTAGATTCGGGACAGGGTTATCCTGAAGCTTTCTTT
TRBV11-2,-,many,TRBJ2-7,CASSLEGRFGEQYF,TGTGCCAGCAGCTTAGAAGGTAGATTCGGGGAGCAGTACTTC
TRBV2,-,many,TRBJ2-1,CASSALTGNEQFF,TGTGCCAGCAGTGCCCTTACTGGCAATGAGCAGTTCTTC
TRBV18,-,-,TRBJ1-5,CASSPSRVDQPQHF,TGTGCCAGCTCACCTTCCAGGGTTGATCAGCCCCAGCATTTT
TRBV6-5,-,-,TRBJ1-2,CASSFQGTGGYTF,TGTGCCAGCAGTTTCCAGGGTACGGGCGGCTACACCTTC
TRBV5-1,-,-,TRBJ2-6,CASSLEGAGANVLTF,TGCGCCAGCAGCTTGGAGGGTGCCGGGGCCAACGTCCTGACTTTC
TRBV11-2,-,-,TRBJ2-1,CASSLTGAEQFF,TGTGCCAGCAGCTTGACAGGCGCTGAGCAGTTCTTC
TRBV12-3/TRBV12-4,-,-,TRBJ1-6,CASSAASSYNSPLHF,TGTGCCAGCAGTGCCGCGAGCTCCTATAATTCACCCCTCCACTTT
TRBV10-3,TRBD2,many,TRBJ2-1,CAISRSGRTYNEQFF,TGTGCCATCAGTCGGAGCGGGAGAACCTACAATGAGCAGTTCTTC